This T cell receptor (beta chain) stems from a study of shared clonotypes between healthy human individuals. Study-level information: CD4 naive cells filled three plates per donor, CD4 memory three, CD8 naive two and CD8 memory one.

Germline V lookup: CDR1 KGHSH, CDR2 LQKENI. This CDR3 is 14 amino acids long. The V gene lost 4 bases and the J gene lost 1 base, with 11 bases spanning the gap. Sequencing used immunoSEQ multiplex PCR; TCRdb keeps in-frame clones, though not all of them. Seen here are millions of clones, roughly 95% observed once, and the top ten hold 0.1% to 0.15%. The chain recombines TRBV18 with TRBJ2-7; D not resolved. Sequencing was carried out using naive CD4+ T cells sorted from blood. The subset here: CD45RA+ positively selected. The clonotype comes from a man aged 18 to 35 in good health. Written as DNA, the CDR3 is TGTGCCAGCTCACGGGTGACAAATTCCTACGAGCAGTACTTC. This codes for CASSRVTNSYEQYF.